One and the same sample provided the 28 T cell receptor beta chains below, sequenced in a study of Ad26.COV2.S vaccination and SARS-CoV-2 variants. The protocol was immunoSEQ multiplex PCR, while the TCRdb copy is restricted to in-frame clones and leaves out a portion. Here the sample spans about 680,000 clones, more than 70% being singletons. Regarding treatment: roughly 19 received Ad26.COV2.S at low or high dose, single or two shots; about 5 received placebo; per-sample allocation not given. Specimens were obtained on day 63 following the first vaccine or placebo injection. The sample here was peripheral blood, taken in a trial of Ad26.COV2.S vaccine versus placebo. These receptors were collected from a person between 18 and 65 years old who received the Ad26.COV2.S COVID-19 vaccine or a placebo.

This chain connects TRBV11-2 to TRBJ1-1, with 8 positions matching TRBD1. The CDR3 loop spans 14 amino acids. Germline CDR1 SGHAT, CDR2 FQNNGV. V shed 5 bases, J shed 6 bases, and the junction held 8 bases outside the gene matches. The CDR3 protein is CASSQGAPGAEAFF. Here the CDR3 DNA reads TGTGCCAGCAGCCAGGGGGCCCCCGGGGCTGAAGCTTTCTTT.

This chain connects TRBV4-1 to TRBJ2-2; 8 bases align to TRBD1. The V gene end was trimmed by 8 bases and the J gene end by 0 bases; junction bases not matched to a gene: 5. Germline CDR1 reads MGHRA; CDR2 reads YSYEKL. The CDR3 consists of 15 residues. CDR3 protein: CASHRGDANTGELFF. CDR3 sequence (DNA): TGCGCCAGCCACAGGGGGGATGCGAACACCGGGGAGCTGTTTTTT.

This clone was recorded once. V and J are TRBV21-1 and TRBJ2-5; TRBD2 reflects the table's D call only, with no check against the DNA. TRBV21-1 is a pseudogene locus. The CDR3 length is 15 residues. CDR3 amino acids: CASKYRVSGRETQYF. The CDR3 DNA sequence: TGTGCCAGCAAATACAGGGTCTCCGGGAGGGAGACCCAGTACTTC.

The chain uses TRBV7-9 and TRBJ2-1, with 14 positions matching TRBD2. The germline V gene has CDR1 SEHNR and CDR2 FQNEAQ (reference sequence). V was pared by 4 bases and J by 10 bases, with 6 bases of the junction left unmatched. The CDR3 totals 15 residues. In DNA form, the CDR3 reads TGTGCCAGCAGCTACGCCGGGACTAGCGGGGGCGAGCAGTTCTTC. This sequence encodes CASSYAGTSGGEQFF.

The chain carries TRBV7-2 and TRBJ1-1; TRBD1 matches at 9 bases. Germline loops: CDR1 SGHTA, CDR2 FQGNSA. V lost 5 bases, J lost 5 bases, and 6 bases stayed unmatched. The CDR3 spans 14 residues. In DNA, the CDR3 is TGTGCCAGCAGCGAAGACAGGGGGAGGACTGAAGCTTTCTTT. Its translation: CASSEDRGRTEAFF.

The chain recombines TRBV24-1 with TRBJ2-1; D is unresolved. This CDR3 contains 12 residues. Trimming stripped 3 bases from V and 5 bases from J, with 4 bases between. Germline V lookup: CDR1 KGHDR, CDR2 SFDVKD. The chain's CDR3 is CATSDPNNEQFF. CDR3 in DNA: TGTGCCACCAGTGATCCAAACAATGAGCAGTTCTTC.

The CDR3 bases are TGTGCCACCGCGGGGGGCAGCGGCTTCCCCGATACGCAGTATTTT. Its protein is CATAGGSGFPDTQYF. The chain employs TRBV7-9 and TRBJ2-3; 8 nucleotides line up with TRBD2. CDR1 is SEHNR and CDR2 is FQNEAQ in the germline V gene (reference sequence). The ends lost 10 bases at V and 6 bases at J; junction bases unmatched: 15. The CDR3 is 15 residues long.

The chain uses TRBV7-9 and TRBJ2-1; 7 bases match TRBD1. This CDR3 has 14 amino acids. Per germline, CDR1 SEHNR and CDR2 FQNEAQ (reference sequence). J was trimmed by 4 bases and V by 5 bases; bases with no gene match: 5. CDR3 DNA: TGTGCCAGCAGCCCGACAGGGCGGTACAATGAGCAGTTCTTC. Protein: CASSPTGRYNEQFF.

The chain carries TRBV18 and TRBJ2-3, with 13 bases lining up with TRBD2. The V and J ends lost 6 bases and 5 bases, in that order; junction bases with no gene match: 8. The CDR3 spans 16 residues. Germline V gene data show CDR1 as KGHSH and CDR2 as LQKENI. The CDR3 sequence: CASSDAGLAGIDTQYF. The CDR3 DNA follows: TGTGCCAGCTCTGACGCGGGACTAGCGGGGATAGATACGCAGTATTTT.

CDR3 protein: CAWSGGGTVPGELFF. CDR3 bases: TGTGCCTGGAGTGGAGGGGGGACAGTCCCCGGGGAGCTGTTTTTT. This chain links TRBV30 with TRBJ2-2, with TRBD1 as a possible D gene (7 bases). Trimming took 1 base from V and 6 from J, leaving 15 bases between them. The V gene's germline CDR1 is GTSNPN and CDR2 SVGIG (reference sequence). The CDR3 has 15 residues.

This clone was counted a few times. The V call is TRBV27, the J call TRBJ2-2, with TRBD1 as a possible D gene (5 bases). V lost 4 bases and J lost 1, with 7 bases in between. CDR3 length equals 14 residues. Germline V lookup: CDR1 MNHEY, CDR2 SMNVEV (reference sequence). The CDR3 reads CASSWTLNTGELFF. In nucleotides, the CDR3 is TGTGCCAGCAGTTGGACATTGAACACCGGGGAGCTGTTTTTT.

The chain links TRBV9 to TRBJ2-3; D is ambiguous. V gave up 3 bases and J gave up 6 bases, with 11 bases separating them. CDR3 length: 13 residues. Germline V gives CDR1 SGDLS, CDR2 YYNGEE. CDR3 sequence reads: CASSDSPGDTQYF. The CDR3 DNA follows: TGTGCCAGCAGCGACTCCCCCGGGGATACGCAGTATTTT.

The V and J genes are TRBV6-5 and TRBJ1-4; D is possibly TRBD1 (5 bases). Germline assignment: CDR1 MNHEY and CDR2 SVGAGI. The CDR3 covers 15 residues. V was cut by 2 bases and J by 8 bases, with 15 bases left in between. The CDR3: CASSYRSTEGEKLFF. The DNA of the CDR3 is TGTGCCAGCAGTTACCGCTCTACCGAGGGGGAAAAACTGTTTTTT.

The genes are TRBV27 and TRBJ2-7, with 9 nucleotides matching TRBD1. Per the germline V gene, CDR1 is MNHEY and CDR2 is SMNVEV (reference sequence). V gave up 7 bases and J gave up 4 bases; unmatched junction bases: 5. This CDR3 comprises 13 residues. CDR3: CASTKTGGYEQYF. The DNA for the CDR3 is TGTGCCAGCACCAAGACAGGGGGTTACGAGCAGTACTTC.

The CDR3 DNA reads TGCGCCAGCAGCCAAGAGTACAGGGGAGGCACTGAAGCTTTCTTT. Translating it yields CASSQEYRGGTEAFF. The chain carries TRBV4-3 and TRBJ1-1, with TRBD1 identical over 7 bases. Germline CDR1 and CDR2: LGHNA and YSLEER. The CDR3 is 15 amino acids. With V trimmed by 0 bases and J by 4 bases, 5 bases remained unmatched.

This clone has more than one count but fewer than ten. Distinct nucleotide sequences in the sample also encode this CDR3. The chain joins TRBV12-3 or TRBV12-4 to TRBJ1-5; D not certain. V lost 3 bases, J lost 3 bases, and 3 bases lay in between. The CDR3 runs 12 residues. The CDR3 DNA reads TGTGCCAGCAGTTTGGTCAATCAGCCCCAGCATTTT. Amino acids: CASSLVNQPQHF.

The chain links TRBV14 to TRBJ1-1; no reliable D call. This CDR3 region has 13 residues. Trimming took off 2 bases at V and 7 bases at J, with 11 bases between the two ends. The germline CDR1 and CDR2 sequences are SGHDN and FVKESK. The chain's CDR3 is CASSQPLSSEAFF. Written as DNA, the CDR3 is TGTGCCAGCAGCCAACCTTTGTCTAGTGAAGCTTTCTTT.

The chain links TRBV29-1 to TRBJ2-1; tentative D call: TRBD2 (6 bases). This CDR3 is 15 amino acids long. The germline V and J ends were trimmed by 4 bases and 6 bases, with 19 bases remaining between them. Germline V gives CDR1 SQVTM, CDR2 ANQGSEA. CDR3 nucleotides: TGCAGCGTTGGTGGGAGGTCGGAAACTTCCAATGAGCAGTTCTTC. It yields the protein CSVGGRSETSNEQFF.

The chain recombines TRBV9 with TRBJ1-6; D is ambiguous. The germline gives CDR1 SGDLS, CDR2 YYNGEE. This CDR3 contains 14 residues. V lost 1 base and J lost 5, with 7 bases in between. The CDR3 loop reads CASSVLQDNSPLHF. Here the CDR3 DNA reads TGTGCCAGCAGCGTATTGCAGGATAATTCACCCCTCCACTTT.

The CDR3 is CASMRYQETQYF. CDR3 bases: TGTGCCAGCATGAGGTACCAAGAGACCCAGTACTTC. The chain is built from TRBV12-3 or TRBV12-4 and TRBJ2-5, with D unresolved. The V end lost 7 bases, the J end lost 0 bases, and 6 bases lay between the germline ends. CDR3 length: 12 amino acids.

The chain has TRBV11-2 and TRBJ1-1; D is uncertain. Trimming pared 2 bases from V and 2 bases from J, leaving 3 bases between. CDR1 and CDR2 from the germline V gene are SGHAT and FQNNGV. CDR3 length: 12 amino acids. In DNA, the CDR3 is TGTGCCAGCAGCTTAAGTAACACTGAAGCTTTCTTT. As protein: CASSLSNTEAFF.

The rearrangement uses TRBV4-3 and TRBJ1-2; D may be TRBD1 (5 bases). Germline assignment: CDR1 LGHNA and CDR2 YSLEER. Trimming took 5 bases from V and 5 from J, leaving 18 bases between them. The CDR3 loop spans 15 amino acids. The CDR3 sequence is CASSYDRGLGYGYTF. Written as DNA, the CDR3 is TGCGCCAGCAGCTACGACCGGGGCCTTGGGTATGGCTACACCTTC.

The DNA for the CDR3 is TGTGCCAGTAGTATAGAGGGACATAACACCGGGGAGCTGTTTTTT. It is translated as CASSIEGHNTGELFF. The J gene is TRBJ2-2, the V gene TRBV19; D may be TRBD1 (6 bases). Per the germline V gene, CDR1 is LNHDA and CDR2 is SQIVND (reference sequence). Trimming took 0 bases from V and 2 from J, leaving 7 bases between them. The CDR3 covers 15 residues.

V is TRBV29-1 and J is TRBJ1-2; no reliable D call. V lost 4 bases, J lost 8 bases, and 17 bases lay in between. CDR1 SQVTM and CDR2 ANQGSEA come from the germline V gene. The CDR3 is made up of 13 amino acids. The CDR3, as DNA: TGCAGCGTTGGTCAGGAAGGAGGGCTCGGCTACACCTTC. It codes for CSVGQEGGLGYTF.

J is TRBJ2-1 and V is TRBV5-8; weak D call: TRBD1 (6 bases). Trimming stripped 4 bases from V and 7 bases from J, with 18 bases between. The V gene's germline CDR1 is SGHTS and CDR2 YDEGEE. The CDR3 is 15 residues long. The CDR3 loop is CASSPRGTGVNEQFF. The DNA of the CDR3 is TGTGCCAGCAGCCCGAGGGGGACGGGTGTGAATGAGCAGTTCTTC. Using reference TRBV5-8 and TRBJ2-1 for the parts outside the CDR3, the full variable domain is EAGVTQSPTHLIKTRGQQATLRCSPISGHTSVYWYQQALGLGLQFLLWYDEGEERNRGNFPPRFSGRQFPNYSSELNVNALELEDSALYLCASSPRGTGVNEQFFGPGTRLTVL.

The chain links TRBV6-5 to TRBJ1-2, with D possibly TRBD1 on 5 matching bases. The V gene lost 7 bases and the J gene lost 7 bases, with 16 bases spanning the gap. The CDR3 totals 13 residues. The germline gives CDR1 MNHEY, CDR2 SVGAGI. This CDR3 reads CASKSRGTGGYTF. The CDR3 coding sequence is TGTGCCAGCAAGAGTCGAGGCACAGGTGGCTACACCTTC.

With regard to this clone: Other DNA sequences from this sample encode an identical CDR3 as well. The chain has TRBV19 and TRBJ2-5; no reliable D call. The CDR3 extends over 13 amino acids. CDR1 LNHDA and CDR2 SQIVND come from the germline V gene (reference sequence). The ends were cut back, 0 bases at V and 3 bases at J, with 5 bases in the middle. The CDR3 DNA sequence: TGTGCCAGTAGTATAGATGGAGAAGAGACCCAGTACTTC. It specifies CASSIDGEETQYF. The full variable domain, with the rest looked up from reference TRBV19 and TRBJ2-5, is DGGITQSPKYLFRKEGQNVTLSCEQNLNHDAMYWYRQDPGQGLRLIYYSQIVNDFQKGDIAEGYSVSREKKESFPLTVTSAQKNPTAFYLCASSIDGEETQYFGPGTRLLVL.

This chain links TRBV5-8 with TRBJ2-5, with D hard to call. The CDR3 consists of 15 residues. CDR1 is SGHTS, CDR2 YDEGEE, per germline. The V end lost 4 bases, the J end lost 1 base, and 14 bases lay between the germline ends. The CDR3 sequence: CASSRLGIFQETQYF. CDR3 nucleotide sequence: TGTGCCAGCAGCAGGCTGGGGATTTTCCAAGAGACCCAGTACTTC.